Detailed here is one T cell receptor (beta chain). Its antigen is currently unknown. Per the germline V gene, CDR1 is MNHEY and CDR2 is SMNVEV (reference sequence). The CDR3 is 16 amino acids. The sample belongs to a study of monozygotic twins with inflammatory bowel disease. Whole-study results and caveats: Especially with disease activity, IBD patients shared fewer clonotypes with others than healthy twins did. Part of the variability in patient repertoires may have come from differing immunosuppressive treatments. Healthy co-twins, by inverse Simpson, had higher TCRbeta diversity than their siblings with IBD.

TCRdb reprocessed the 5' RACE reads, with one entry per CDR3 protein and no DNA. This sample's clone table lists over 150,000 distinct CDR3 sequences. Sequenced: blood. The receptor's source is a human donor with ulcerative colitis or Crohn's disease, or a healthy co-twin of an affected twin (not recorded which). This chain connects TRBV27 to TRBJ2-1; TCRdb gives TRBD2 as the D gene, but with no DNA this cannot be confirmed. The CDR3 loop is CASTSHWRRRGNEQFF.